The present TCR beta chain was sequenced within a study of blood T cell repertoires in COVID-19. Study at large: PBMCs, B-cell-depleted T cells, or T cells provided the cDNA or gDNA that made up the material.

Original processing notes: It was from reference gene primer amplification that nucleated cell counts were estimated. Profiling relied on immunoSEQ multiplex PCR, and the TCRdb table lists in-frame clones only, not all of them. The V and J calls and clone size were taken over from that table, and D and trimming were inferred from the DNA. The table lists 200,000 to 250,000 clones, roughly 90% of them singletons, with approximately 3.3% in the top ten. This receptor was taken from a woman aged 45 to 65 in a cohort exposed to, infected with or recovered from COVID-19 (not recorded which). The sample consisted of PBMCs or T cells enriched from blood (not recorded which).

This chain's CDR3 is CASSSPSTVDGYTF. CDR3 bases: TGTGCCAGCAGCTCACCGTCCACAGTTGACGGCTACACCTTC. The chain uses TRBV11-2 and TRBJ1-2, with unresolved D. CDR1 is SGHAT and CDR2 is FQNNGV in the germline V gene. Trimming took 4 bases from V and 8 from J, leaving 17 bases between them. The CDR3 loop spans 14 amino acids. Combining the CDR3 with reference TRBV11-2 and TRBJ1-2 gives the whole variable domain EAGVAQSPRYKIIEKRQSVAFWCNPISGHATLYWYQQILGQGPKLLIQFQNNGVVDDSQLPKDRFSAERLKGVDSTLKIQPAKLEDSAVYLCASSSPSTVDGYTFGSGTRLTVV.